Here is one T cell receptor beta chain with its context. What this receptor recognizes is not known. The junction and the germline gene differ at one end; a read error may be behind it. The data are from a study of cytomegalovirus exposure and HLA in healthy donors (dated by TCRdb to 2016 to 2017). As for the study more broadly: According to an earlier analysis of a few hundred of the donors, some 180 million T cells yielded 100 million or so unique TCR beta sequences and about 280 Gb of sequence data. An early release that covered about 600 HLA-typed donors contained about 300 gigabases of sequencing data and 65 million to 100 million unique TCR sequences. The genetic ancestry cluster associated with self-reported Caucasian donors included about 84% of the 398 genotyped donors. The study was designed to test whether signatures of past pathogen exposure could be identified by cataloging public T cell receptors. The T cell repertoires of around 670 subjects were profiled by immunosequencing and related to cytomegalovirus serostatus. A separate validation cohort of about 110 different subjects was used in addition to the 666-subject first cohort. High-throughput TCR immunosequencing, statistical association of individual TCRs with disease status, and machine learning were combined to predict cytomegalovirus infection status. A later analysis re-examined previously published TCR beta repertoires from over 500 donors and added high-resolution HLA genotyping to investigate patterns of TCR occurrence. Rather than drawing on any new phenotypic data, the later analysis identified candidate immune exposures from TCR beta sequences and the way those sequences occurred across donors. To decide whether each TCR beta V gene segment behaved as functional or pseudogenic, an earlier analysis of some 600 of the donors relied on high-throughput TCR beta sequencing. Donor age, sex, ethnicity and CMV serostatus were compiled together with the repertoire data. Genome-wide SNP genotypes for about 65% of the roughly 670 donors were used in a later genetic analysis, which treated that subset as a discovery cohort. All discovery cohort repertoires had been generated using a single sequencing platform. Class I and class II HLA loci were covered by the typing at four-digit resolution. The number of typed donors differed by locus: roughly 620-640 for A, B, C, DRB1 and DQB1; some 500 for DQA1; over 600 for DPA1; and roughly 450 for DPB1. Roughly five DR-DQ haplotypes were treated as single units for association and clustering because of strong linkage in the cohort. On average, 235,054 unique TCR beta nucleotide sequences were sequenced per donor among fewer than 500 genotyped donors of the cohort, with around 19% of those sequences being non-productive. What the authors observed across the whole study: Compared with equally common non-associated chains, HLA-associated TCR beta chains in a later analysis were more clonally expanded and had lower generation probabilities. Immune exposure information for the cohort was limited to CMV serostatus. In the study, 150 to 200 TCR beta chains were listed as associated with cytomegalovirus. V-gene and J-gene trimming of TCR beta chains was associated with a missense DCLRE1C variant in a later genetic analysis, and the association was replicated in an independent cohort. Most TCR sequences were seen in very few donors, while some public TCRs were found in many individuals. Approximately 16 rarely observed V segments, including chromosome 9 orphons, were excluded from the earlier analysis of some 590 of the donors because counts were too low. In a later analysis, TCR association rates were found to vary across HLA loci, with the most associated TCRs seen for DRB1 alleles and the fewest for HLA-C alleles. Presence/absence analyses assumed roughly uniform sequencing depth across donors, an assumption that may not hold. Broadly in line with IMGT annotations, most TCR beta V segments showed up in productive rearrangements about 87% or about 30% of the time in an earlier analysis of around 550 of the donors. Several of the top co-occurrence clusters appeared to be linked to parvovirus B19, influenza, CMV and Epstein-Barr virus, according to a later analysis. Because HLA typing was unavailable for some donors at each locus, only the typed subset was used in association tests. In vitro tests confirmed that a few of the cytomegalovirus-associated TCR beta chains recognize cytomegalovirus antigens. Linkage disequilibrium might explain the correlated functional status among segregating V segments, but an unknown experimental factor could not be excluded. A further reported finding was that TCR beta sequences accurately predicted the HLA-A and HLA-B alleles for most subjects in the first cohort. In a later genetic analysis, fewer N-insertions in productive TCRs were reported among donors in an Asian-associated ancestry cluster than the approximately 670-donor mean. In a later analysis, most CMV-associated TCR beta chains were found to appear HLA-restricted, with HLA associations seemingly driven largely by CMV exposure. A later analysis associated about 18,000 TCR beta sequences with specific HLA alleles at a false discovery rate of 0.05. This cohort had only TCR beta chains sequenced, and the lack of alpha or paired-chain data limited which features could be detected. Cytomegalovirus status was reported to be diagnosed by the classifier with high specificity and sensitivity in both the original and validation cohorts. When HLA alleles, especially DR and DQ, strongly co-occurred, attributing TCR associations to individual alleles was difficult. It was suggested by the authors that the approach could potentially be generalized to other disease states and immunological phenotypes. Because the 87-base-pair reads could not distinguish some IMGT-functional V segments, including TRBV6-2 and TRBV6-3, those segments were excluded. A cluster of highly shared sequence variants was judged likely to be a technical artifact of the sequencing pipeline.

Taken from cysteine to phenylalanine, the CDR3 has 15 residues. Only the CDR3 part of the read is kept: 45 bases, read in frame from the first base. Reading the germline V gene (reference sequence) gives CDR1 SSHAT and CDR2 FNYEAQ. The cohort consisted of more than 650 healthy bone marrow donors. At the time of sampling, all cohort members were nominally healthy, though unrecorded immune exposures were likely present. The donor tested CMV seropositive, placing the donor among the 290 or so seropositive members of the cohort. A peripheral blood sample was provided by each donor, and peripheral blood mononuclear cells were used for TCR beta sequencing. The Qiagen DNeasy Blood Extraction Kit was used to extract genomic DNA from the blood cell samples. Library generation was performed with the immunoSEQ multiplex PCR assay. A mixture of 60 forward primers for TCR Vbeta segments and 13 reverse primers for TCR Jbeta segments was used in the multiplex PCR. A multiplex PCR assay on genomic DNA amplified the CDR3 region of rearranged TCR beta genes. The Illumina HiSeq System was used to sequence the amplified TCR beta libraries as 87-base-pair reads. Turning to the authors' computational methods: Across the 600 to 700 repertoires, a later analysis counted some 80 million unique TCR beta chains, roughly 11 million of which were shared by at least two donors. Raw reads were error-corrected and collapsed into unique sequences with a nearest-neighbor algorithm that merged closely related sequences to remove PCR and sequencing errors. CDR3 sequences were aligned to IMGT reference sequences to assign V, D and J gene segments. For a sequence to be retained, a match of at least six nucleotides was required to both a V gene segment and a J gene segment. Rearrangements were classified as productive when the CDR3 lacked stop codons and remained in frame with V and J, and all other rearrangements were classified as non-productive. CDR3 was defined according to IMGT convention as the region running from the second conserved V-encoded cysteine to the conserved J-encoded phenylalanine. Sequences without an unambiguous match to a single V gene segment were excluded from the earlier analysis of 450 to 750 of the donors. In an earlier analysis of approximately 550 of the donors, V segments were called functional above 56.7% productive rearrangements and were called segregating when the between-donor standard deviation exceeded 5%. A statistical classification framework was developed to diagnose cytomegalovirus status using the catalog of TCR beta chain sequences. In a later analysis, TCR nucleotide sequences were compared against IMGT/GENE-DB human TR gene sequences so that V and J genes could be assigned. The TCRdist pipeline was used in a later analysis to assign CDR3 sequences and most-parsimonious VDJ recombination scenarios. A later analysis defined each TCR beta chain by its CDR3 amino acid sequence plus V-gene family, and excluded reads lacking a unique V-gene family. To address suspected cross-contamination and a sequencing artifact, a later analysis removed 550 to 750 highly shared, low-generation-probability nucleotide sequences. A later analysis calculated a clonal expansion index for each public chain from normalized within-repertoire ranks of inferred template counts. A later analysis computed generation probabilities with a VDJ recombination model fitted to out-of-frame rearrangements, and checked the results against IGoR. In a later analysis, TCR-TCR, TCR-HLA and TCR-CMV co-occurrence was scored with hypergeometric tests, and a repertoire-size bias correction was applied to TCR pairs. False discovery rates were estimated in a later analysis by permuting HLA or CMV assignments 20 times. A later analysis grouped co-occurring TCRs with DBSCAN, adding TCRdist sequence similarity when clustering within HLA-allele-positive subsets. Repertoires with fewer than 30,000 or more than 120,000 public chains were left out of co-occurrence clustering, as were five repertoires with anomalous nucleotide sharing. This immuneACCESS table, as held by TCRdb, lists in-frame sequences with V and J called but not all clones. Of the missing ones, under half trace to an unresolved V gene in checked studies; the others have no known cause. That table gives V, J and clone size, and the DNA gave D and trimming. The sample table shows about 140,000 clones, and roughly 80% are seen once. Of the sample, roughly 4% falls within the top ten clones.

This TCR was recovered from a woman between 40 and 55 years old in good health and CMV-seropositive. The chain couples TRBV7-7 to TRBJ2-3; a confident D gene designation cannot be given. Sequencing was carried out using PBMCs. In nucleotide form, the sequence is TGTGCTAGCAGCTTAACTTTGAGCCTCACAGATACGCAGTATTTT. It specifies CASSLTLSLTDTQYF.